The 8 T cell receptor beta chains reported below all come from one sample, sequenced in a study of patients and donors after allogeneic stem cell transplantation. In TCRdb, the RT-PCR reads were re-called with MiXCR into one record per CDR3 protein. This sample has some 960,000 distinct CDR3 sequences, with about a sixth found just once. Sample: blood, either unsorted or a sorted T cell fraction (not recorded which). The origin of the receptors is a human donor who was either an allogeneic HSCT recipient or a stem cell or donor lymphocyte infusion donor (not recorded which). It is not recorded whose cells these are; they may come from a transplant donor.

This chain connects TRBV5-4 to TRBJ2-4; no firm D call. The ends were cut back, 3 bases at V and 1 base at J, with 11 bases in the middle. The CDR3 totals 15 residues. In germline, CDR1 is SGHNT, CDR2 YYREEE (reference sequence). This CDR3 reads CASSSTLEAKNIQYF. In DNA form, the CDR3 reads TGTGCCAGCAGCTCCACCCTAGAGGCCAAAAACATTCAGTACTTC. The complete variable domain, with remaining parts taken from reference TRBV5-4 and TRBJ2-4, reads ETGVTQSPTHLIKTRGQQVTLRCSSQSGHNTVSWYQQALGQGPQFIFQYYREEENGRGNFPPRFSGLQFPNYSSELNVNALELDDSALYLCASSSTLEAKNIQYFGAGTRLSVL.

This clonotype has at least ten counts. The CDR3: CASSLEQGRLYTF. The CDR3 DNA follows: TGCGCCAGCAGCTTGGAACAGGGGCGTCTTTACACCTTC. V and J are TRBV5-1 and TRBJ1-2; 7 bases are a match to TRBD1. CDR1 and CDR2 from the germline V gene are SGHRS and YFSETQ. This CDR3 comprises 13 residues. After removal of 0 bases from V and 11 bases from J, the junction contained 7 bases not matched to a gene.

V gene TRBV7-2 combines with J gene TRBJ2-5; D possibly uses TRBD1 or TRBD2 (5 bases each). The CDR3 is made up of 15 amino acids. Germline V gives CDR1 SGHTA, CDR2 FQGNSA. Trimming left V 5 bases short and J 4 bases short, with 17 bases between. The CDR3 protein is CASSQPRAQGETQYF. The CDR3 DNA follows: TGTGCCAGCAGCCAACCGCGGGCGCAGGGAGAGACCCAGTACTTC. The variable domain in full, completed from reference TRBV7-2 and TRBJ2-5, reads GAGVSQSPSNKVTEKGKDVELRCDPISGHTALYWYRQSLGQGLEFLIYFQGNSAPDKSGLPSDRFSAERTGGSVSTLTIQRTQQEDSAVYLCASSQPRAQGETQYFGPGTRLLVL.

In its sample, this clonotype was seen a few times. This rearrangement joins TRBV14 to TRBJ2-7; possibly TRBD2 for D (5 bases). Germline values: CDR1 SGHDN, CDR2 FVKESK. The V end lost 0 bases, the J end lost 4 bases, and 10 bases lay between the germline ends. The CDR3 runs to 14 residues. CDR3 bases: TGTGCCAGCAGCCAAGAGAGGGATAAGTACGAGCAGTACTTC. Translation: CASSQERDKYEQYF.

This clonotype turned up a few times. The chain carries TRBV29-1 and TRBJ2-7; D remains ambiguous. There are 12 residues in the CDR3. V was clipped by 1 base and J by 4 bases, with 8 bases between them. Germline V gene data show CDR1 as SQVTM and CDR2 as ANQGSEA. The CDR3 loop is CSVEGGRYEQYF. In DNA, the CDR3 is TGCAGCGTTGAAGGAGGACGTTACGAGCAGTACTTC.

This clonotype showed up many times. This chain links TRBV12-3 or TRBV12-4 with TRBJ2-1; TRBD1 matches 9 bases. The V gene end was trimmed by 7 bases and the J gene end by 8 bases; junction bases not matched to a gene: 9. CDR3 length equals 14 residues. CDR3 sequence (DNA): TGTGCCAGCAAACGGGACAGGGAGGTCGATGAGCAGTTCTTC. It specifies CASKRDREVDEQFF.

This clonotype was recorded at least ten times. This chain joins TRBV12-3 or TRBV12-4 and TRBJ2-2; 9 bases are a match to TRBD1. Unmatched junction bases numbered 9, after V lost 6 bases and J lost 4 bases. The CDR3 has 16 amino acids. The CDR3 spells CASRPGTGTGTGELFF. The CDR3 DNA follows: TGTGCCAGCAGACCCGGGACAGGGACGGGCACCGGGGAGCTGTTTTTT.

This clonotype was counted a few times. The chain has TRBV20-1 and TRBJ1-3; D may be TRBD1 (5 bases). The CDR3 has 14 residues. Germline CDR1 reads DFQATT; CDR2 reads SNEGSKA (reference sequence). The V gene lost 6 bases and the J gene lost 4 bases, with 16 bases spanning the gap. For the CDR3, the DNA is TGCAGTGCGGGCGAAGGACAAATGGGAAACACCATATATTTT. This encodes CSAGEGQMGNTIYF.